This T cell receptor beta chain stems from a study of T cell repertoires in cytomegalovirus infection. Across the study: Public TCR beta signatures indicated both CMV infection and matching HLA type.

The CDR3 covers 13 residues. Trimming removed 5 bases at V and 9 bases at J, with 11 bases between. TCRdb itself ran the reads through MiXCR, one entry per CDR3 protein. The data contain some 700,000 distinct CDR3 sequences, approximately 34% of them seen just once; the ten biggest clones take up roughly 2.8%. This clonotype was found a few times. This clonotype was obtained from a human donor in good health (CMV status not recorded). Some clones in this sample may be carry-over from other donors' samples. V usage is TRBV12-3 or TRBV12-4 and J usage is TRBJ1-6, with D tentatively TRBD1 (6 bases). Sequences were obtained from PBMCs. CDR3 nucleotides: TGTGCCAGCAGTCAGGGGTGGGCTTCACCCCTCCACTTT. It translates to CASSQGWASPLHF.